The text below deals with one TCR beta chain. In the original workflow: Reference gene primer amplification yielded estimated nucleated cell counts. TCRdb's table, derived via immunoSEQ multiplex PCR, lists solely in-frame clones and lacks some. V and J calls plus clone size are reproduced from that table; the DNA served to infer D and trimming. Of 95,000 to 150,000 clones listed, around nine tenths are singletons. The data were obtained in a study of blood T cell repertoires in COVID-19. Across the whole study: From the United States, Italy and Spain came samples of acute and convalescent COVID-19. T cells, B-cell-depleted T cells, or PBMCs provided the cDNA or gDNA that served as material.

Trimming took off 5 bases at V and 5 bases at J, with 7 bases between the two ends. The CDR3 totals 12 residues. Germline CDR1 is KGHDR and CDR2 is SFDVKD. This TCR derives from a woman aged 50 to 60 with acute or convalescent COVID-19. The sample comprised peripheral blood. The chain carries TRBV24-1 and TRBJ2-3; D is undetermined. The CDR3 nucleotides are TGTGCCACCAGTGGGCTCGAAGATACGCAGTATTTT. It yields the protein CATSGLEDTQYF.